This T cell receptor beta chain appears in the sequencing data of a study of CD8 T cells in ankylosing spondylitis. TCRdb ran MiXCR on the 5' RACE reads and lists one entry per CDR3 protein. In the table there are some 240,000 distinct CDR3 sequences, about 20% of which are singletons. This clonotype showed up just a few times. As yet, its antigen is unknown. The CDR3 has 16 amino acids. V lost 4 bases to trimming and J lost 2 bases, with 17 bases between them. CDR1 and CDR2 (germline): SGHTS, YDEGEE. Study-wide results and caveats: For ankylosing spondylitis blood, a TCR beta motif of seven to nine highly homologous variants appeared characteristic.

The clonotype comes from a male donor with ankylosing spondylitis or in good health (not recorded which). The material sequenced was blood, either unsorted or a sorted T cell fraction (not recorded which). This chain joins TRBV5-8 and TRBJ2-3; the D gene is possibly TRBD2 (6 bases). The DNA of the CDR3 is TGTGCCAGCAGCCCGGTATCGGGACTTAACACAGATACGCAGTATTTT. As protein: CASSPVSGLNTDTQYF. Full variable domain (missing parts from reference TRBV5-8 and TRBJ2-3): EAGVTQSPTHLIKTRGQQATLRCSPISGHTSVYWYQQALGLGLQFLLWYDEGEERNRGNFPPRFSGRQFPNYSSELNVNALELEDSALYLCASSPVSGLNTDTQYFGPGTRLTVL.